The 10 T cell receptor beta chains presented below share a single source sample, sequenced in a study of graft-versus-host responses after intestinal transplantation. The assay was immunoSEQ multiplex PCR, and TCRdb's table has in-frame clones only and misses some. The table lists about 110,000 clones, around 93% of them singletons, with 0.45% to 0.65% in the top ten. Their antigens are not known. Sequenced material: unstimulated CD8+ T cells sorted from spleen or lymph node cells, taken before intestinal transplant. Receptor source: a human donor who received an intestinal transplant.

The V and J genes are TRBV1 and TRBJ2-1; no check of the table's D call, TRBD2, against the DNA was made. TRBV1 is a listed pseudogene. This CDR3 region has 21 residues. This CDR3 is CTSSPAYPSGDPASSYNEQFF. CDR3 coding DNA: TGCACCAGCAGCCCAGCGTACCCTAGCGGGGACCCCGCAAGCTCCTACAATGAGCAGTTCTTC.

The V call is TRBV9, the J call TRBJ1-5, with TRBD1 identical over 7 bases. Germline CDR1 SGDLS, CDR2 YYNGEE. The CDR3 totals 14 residues. Trimming removed 4 bases from V and 5 bases from J; junction bases left unmatched: 6. The CDR3 spells CASSQTGVDQPQHF. The DNA for the CDR3 is TGTGCCAGCAGCCAAACAGGGGTGGATCAGCCCCAGCATTTT.

The chain uses TRBV9 and TRBJ2-5; a possible D gene is TRBD2 (6 bases). The CDR3 sequence is 15 residues long. V was trimmed by 6 bases and J by 2 bases, leaving 17 bases between them. Looked up from germline, CDR1 is SGDLS and CDR2 is YYNGEE. The CDR3 sequence is CASTPAGLIQETQYF. As DNA, the CDR3 is TGTGCCAGCACCCCAGCGGGCTTAATACAAGAGACCCAGTACTTC.

The rearrangement links TRBV27 to TRBJ2-7; D gene ambiguous. This CDR3 region has 12 residues. CDR1 is MNHEY, CDR2 SMNVEV, per germline (reference sequence). Trimming cost V 11 bases and J 3 bases, with 14 bases left between them. The CDR3: CAPRGYFYEQYF. The CDR3 DNA reads TGTGCCCCCCGCGGCTATTTCTACGAGCAGTACTTC.

The chain employs TRBV27 and TRBJ1-1; possible D gene TRBD1, 6 bases. CDR3 length: 13 amino acids. Per germline, CDR1 MNHEY and CDR2 SMNVEV (reference sequence). The ends were cut back, 2 bases at V and 8 bases at J, with 12 bases in the middle. Here the CDR3 reads CASSLSAGEEAFF. In DNA, the CDR3 is TGTGCCAGCAGTTTAAGCGCAGGGGAAGAAGCTTTCTTT.

The CDR3 bases are TGTGCCAGCAGCTGGACAGGGGCTGAAGCTTTCTTT. It specifies CASSWTGAEAFF. V and J are TRBV7-9 and TRBJ1-1; TRBD1 matches 9 bases. Losses at the gene ends were 4 bases for V and 6 bases for J; bases not matched to a gene: 0. The CDR3 has 12 residues. Germline CDR1 reads SEHNR; CDR2 reads FQNEAQ (reference sequence).

The J gene is TRBJ2-1, the V gene TRBV12-5; D possibly corresponds to TRBD1 (6 bases). The CDR3 is made up of 13 amino acids. The germline V gene has CDR1 LGHNT and CDR2 FRNRAP. V lost 5 bases, J lost 8 bases, and 13 bases lay in between. CDR3 in amino acids: CASGGDIDDEQFF. The CDR3 nucleotides are TGTGCTAGTGGTGGGGACATTGACGATGAGCAGTTCTTC.

The chain joins TRBV27 to TRBJ2-3; 8 positions match TRBD2. The trim removed 8 bases at V and 5 bases at J, leaving 21 bases unmatched. This CDR3 spans 18 amino acids. Germline lookup yields CDR1 MNHEY and CDR2 SMNVEV (reference sequence). As DNA, the CDR3 is TGTGCCAGCCGCACGTTGGGACTAGAATGGGGCACAAAAGATACGCAGTATTTT. It specifies CASRTLGLEWGTKDTQYF.

The gene calls are TRBV7-9 and TRBJ1-5, with 9 positions matching TRBD1. J lost 5 bases, V lost 4 bases, and 3 bases had no gene match. In germline, CDR1 is SEHNR, CDR2 FQNEAQ (reference sequence). The CDR3 is 14 amino acids. The DNA of the CDR3 is TGTGCCAGCAGCTCAACAGGGGGCGATCAGCCCCAGCATTTT. Protein: CASSSTGGDQPQHF.

V gene TRBV18 combines with J gene TRBJ2-3; 7 nucleotides align to TRBD2. The CDR3 is made up of 15 amino acids. Per germline, CDR1 KGHSH and CDR2 LQKENI. The J segment lost 2 bases and the V segment lost 3 bases, leaving 5 bases of the junction unmatched. In DNA form, the CDR3 reads TGTGCCAGCTCACCGAGGCTAGCGGTCACAGATACGCAGTATTTT. Translation gives CASSPRLAVTDTQYF.